The text below deals with one T cell receptor beta chain. Data came from immunoSEQ multiplex PCR; TCRdb stores just in-frame clones and leaves some out. The sample holds 550,000 to 800,000 clones; around 90% are singletons and the top ten take 30% to 35%. This sample was included in a study of shared clonotypes between healthy human individuals. V dropped 0 bases and J dropped 8 bases, with 21 bases sitting between them. Germline V gene data show CDR1 as SGHAT and CDR2 as FQNNGV. The CDR3 is made up of 17 amino acids. The J gene is TRBJ2-3, the V gene TRBV11-2, with a weak D call TRBD2 (7 bases). The source is a man aged 18 to 29 in good health. Some clones in this sample may be carry-over from other donors' samples. Sequencing used memory CD8+ T cells from PBMCs. Subset given: CD45RO+ cells pooled with CCR7-negative TemRA cells. CDR3 region: CASSLDPRGLRMPTQYF. In DNA, the CDR3 is TGTGCCAGCAGCTTAGATCCGCGGGGGCTGAGGATGCCTACGCAGTATTTT.